The 8 T cell receptor beta chains presented below share a single source sample, sequenced in a study of cytomegalovirus exposure and HLA in healthy donors. Researchers ran the PCR with 60 Vbeta and 13 Jbeta primers. Sequencing was performed with immunoSEQ multiplex PCR; in TCRdb, only in-frame clones are kept and a portion is missing. The sample includes around 150,000 clones, about 65% of them seen just once. Sequences were obtained from PBMCs. These receptors originate from a middle-aged man in good health and CMV-seropositive.

This clone was detected only a few times. The chain couples TRBV7-2 to TRBJ1-4; 9 nucleotides match TRBD1. Germline V gene lookup returns CDR1 SGHTA and CDR2 FQGNSA. Trimming at V came to 4 bases and at J to 8 bases, leaving 5 bases not matched to a gene. The CDR3 extends over 14 amino acids. The CDR3 bases are TGTGCCAGCAGCTCGGGACAGGGCTACGAAAAACTGTTTTTT. Translating gives CASSSGQGYEKLFF.

This rearrangement joins TRBV6-5 to TRBJ1-1, with 8 bases that match TRBD1. The CDR3 consists of 12 residues. The J segment lost 10 bases and the V segment lost 6 bases, leaving 7 bases of the junction unmatched. The germline V gene has CDR1 MNHEY and CDR2 SVGAGI. CDR3 in amino acids: CASSLGQGRAFF. The CDR3 DNA sequence: TGTGCCAGCAGCCTAGGACAGGGAAGAGCTTTCTTT.

J is TRBJ1-2 and V is TRBV7-2; D possibly corresponds to TRBD1 (6 bases). Germline values: CDR1 SGHTA, CDR2 FQGNSA. Trimming left V 5 bases short and J 3 bases short, with 16 bases between. This CDR3 has 15 amino acids. The CDR3 spells CASSLAQGLDYGYTF. CDR3 bases: TGTGCCAGCAGCCTGGCACAGGGCCTCGACTATGGCTACACCTTC.

The rearrangement uses TRBV4-3 and TRBJ2-7, with 11 nucleotides matching TRBD1. The CDR3 extends over 15 amino acids. The germline gives CDR1 LGHNA, CDR2 YSLEER. V shed 3 bases and J 4 bases; nucleotides not matched to a gene: 5. The CDR3 DNA is TGCGCCAGCAGCCAGGTCCGGGACAGGGGGTACGAGCAGTACTTC. It encodes CASSQVRDRGYEQYF.

The chain combines TRBV4-2 with TRBJ2-7; possible D gene TRBD1, 7 bases. Germline CDR1 reads LGHNA; CDR2 reads YNFKEQ. CDR3 size: 14 residues. The V end was cut by 2 bases, the J end by 5 bases, with 13 bases between. For the CDR3, the DNA is TGTGCCAGCAGCCAATCCCAGGGGGAGGACGAGCAGTACTTC. Translated, it gives CASSQSQGEDEQYF.

Here the CDR3 DNA reads TGTGCCAGCAGCCATGGGCCAAGGATTTCCTACGAGCAGTACTTC. Translation: CASSHGPRISYEQYF. The gene calls are TRBV14 and TRBJ2-7, with no clear D. Per the germline V gene, CDR1 is SGHDN and CDR2 is FVKESK. V lost 3 bases and J 1 base, leaving 13 bases between the germline ends. The CDR3 is 15 residues long.

This clone appeared once. The gene calls are TRBV27 and TRBJ1-1, with a tentative D call TRBD1 (6 bases). CDR1 MNHEY and CDR2 SMNVEV come from the germline V gene (reference sequence). The V gene lost 6 bases and the J gene lost 1 base, with 6 bases spanning the gap. CDR3 length equals 12 residues. The CDR3 protein is CASRTGNTEAFF. Here the CDR3 DNA reads TGTGCCAGCAGGACAGGGAACACTGAAGCTTTCTTT.

The chain uses TRBV29-1 and TRBJ2-7; D is unresolved. From germline, CDR1 is SQVTM and CDR2 ANQGSEA. The CDR3 is 12 residues long. V was clipped by 2 bases and J by 4 bases, with 9 bases between them. The CDR3 spells CSVESRRYEQYF. As DNA, the CDR3 is TGCAGCGTTGAAAGTCGGCGGTACGAGCAGTACTTC.